Listed here are 27 T cell receptor beta chains from one sample, sequenced in a study of blood T cell repertoires in COVID-19. Only in-frame clones appear in the TCRdb table, and some are missing; sequencing was by immunoSEQ multiplex PCR. The table shows roughly 160,000 clones, with about 74% occurring only once. Sequences were obtained from peripheral blood. The receptors were sampled from a woman of 80 years or more with acute or convalescent COVID-19.

The table lists this clone with a few counts. CDR3 amino acids: CASSPAGVETQYF. DNA for the CDR3: TGTGCCAGTAGTCCAGCGGGAGTCGAGACCCAGTACTTC. The V gene is TRBV19, the J gene TRBJ2-5, with 8 bases identical to TRBD2. The CDR3 length is 13 residues. The V gene end was trimmed by 5 bases and the J gene end by 5 bases; junction bases not matched to a gene: 4. From germline, CDR1 is LNHDA and CDR2 SQIVND (reference sequence).

The V call is TRBV5-1, the J call TRBJ2-7; tentative D call: TRBD1 (6 bases). The CDR3 consists of 15 residues. V was clipped by 4 bases and J by 2 bases, with 16 bases between them. CDR1 and CDR2 (germline): SGHRS, YFSETQ. CDR3 in amino acids: CASSPEPGVAYEQYF. CDR3 coding DNA: TGCGCCAGCAGCCCGGAACCAGGGGTTGCCTACGAGCAGTACTTC. Full variable domain (rest looked up from reference TRBV5-1 and TRBJ2-7): KAGVTQTPRYLIKTRGQQVTLSCSPISGHRSVSWYQQTPGQGLQFLFEYFSETQRNKGNFPGRFSGRQFSNSRSEMNVSTLELGDSALYLCASSPEPGVAYEQYFGPGTRLTVT.

J is TRBJ2-2 and V is TRBV7-7; no firm D call. The V end lost 0 bases, the J end lost 5 bases, and 7 bases lay between the germline ends. The CDR3 runs to 14 residues. Germline CDR1 reads SSHAT; CDR2 reads FNYEAQ (reference sequence). The CDR3 coding sequence is TGTGCCAGCAGCTTAGCTCCTGAGACCGGGGAGCTGTTTTTT. Translation: CASSLAPETGELFF.

V and J are TRBV28 and TRBJ2-7; a weak D match, TRBD1 (6 bases). Germline-derived CDR1 and CDR2 are MDHEN and SYDVKM. The CDR3 contains 13 residues. The V end was cut by 6 bases, the J end by 9 bases, with 18 bases between. Here the CDR3 DNA reads TGTGCCAGCAGGGACAGAAGTACTACGGGGCAGTACTTC. As protein: CASRDRSTTGQYF.

In this sample, this clone turned up a few times. The chain employs TRBV6-5 and TRBJ1-3; 7 bases are a match to TRBD1. The CDR3 loop spans 14 amino acids. Unmatched junction bases numbered 2, after V lost 6 bases and J lost 0 bases. Germline V gene sequence: CDR1 MNHEY, CDR2 SVGAGI. As DNA, the CDR3 is TGTGCCAGCAGGACAGGGCACTCTGGAAACACCATATATTTT. Translated: CASRTGHSGNTIYF.

This clone was observed once. The chain uses TRBV10-3 and TRBJ2-3; D not resolved. V was clipped by 6 bases and J by 1 base, with 2 bases between them. The CDR3 runs to 11 residues. Looked up from germline, CDR1 is ENHRY and CDR2 is SYGVKD. CDR3 sequence: CAISGTDTQYF. The CDR3 DNA reads as TGTGCCATCAGCGGCACAGATACGCAGTATTTT.

V usage is TRBV28 and J usage is TRBJ2-1, with D uncertain. Germline V gives CDR1 MDHEN, CDR2 SYDVKM. V lost 3 bases to trimming and J lost 4 bases, with 13 bases between them. The CDR3 is 15 amino acids. Here the CDR3 reads CASSFPSAGYNEQFF. CDR3 sequence (DNA): TGTGCCAGCAGTTTCCCTTCGGCAGGTTACAATGAGCAGTTCTTC.

The rearrangement links TRBV2 to TRBJ1-2; D call uncertain. The CDR3 is 15 residues long. Germline lookup yields CDR1 SNHLY and CDR2 FYNNEI. The V gene lost 7 bases and the J gene lost 6 bases, with 21 bases spanning the gap. CDR3 loop: CASNPRGHHGDGYTF. CDR3 DNA: TGTGCCAGCAACCCCCGGGGTCATCATGGGGATGGCTACACCTTC.

The CDR3 reads CASSSIGQGKDTQYF. In DNA form, the CDR3 reads TGTGCCAGCTCCTCCATAGGACAGGGAAAAGATACGCAGTATTTT. The V call is TRBV28, the J call TRBJ2-3; TRBD1 agrees at 8 bases. V gave up 8 bases and J gave up 5 bases; unmatched junction bases: 12. Germline V lookup: CDR1 MDHEN, CDR2 SYDVKM. There are 15 residues in the CDR3.

The chain joins TRBV3-1 (or the pseudogene TRBV3-2) to TRBJ2-1; TRBD2 aligns across 9 bases. This CDR3 is 17 amino acids long. After removal of 3 bases from V and 0 bases from J, the junction contained 6 bases not matched to a gene. CDR1 is LGHDT and CDR2 is YNNKEL in the germline V gene (reference sequence). The CDR3 nucleotides are TGTGCCAGCAGCCACCTAGCGGGGCCGAGCTCCTACAATGAGCAGTTCTTC. It yields the protein CASSHLAGPSSYNEQFF.

The chain links TRBV9 to TRBJ1-1, with D maybe TRBD1 (5 bases). Looked up from germline, CDR1 is SGDLS and CDR2 is YYNGEE. V gave up 6 bases and J gave up 3 bases, with 12 bases separating them. The CDR3 contains 13 residues. The CDR3 DNA reads as TGTGCCAGCACCTCATGGGGGGACACTGAAGCTTTCTTT. Its translation: CASTSWGDTEAFF.

This clone was detected once. The chain carries TRBV6-6 and TRBJ2-2; possible D gene TRBD2, 5 bases. Trimming cost V 10 bases and J 6 bases, with 9 bases left between them. CDR1 is MNHNY, CDR2 SVGAGI, per germline (reference sequence). This CDR3 is built from 11 residues. This chain's CDR3 is CAILASGELFF. DNA of the CDR3: TGTGCCATTTTAGCGTCCGGGGAGCTGTTTTTT.

This clone was counted only a few times. This chain links TRBV2 with TRBJ2-1, with 10 bases that match TRBD2. V trimming: 6 bases; J trimming: 3 bases; junction bases outside the gene matches: 17. Germline V gives CDR1 SNHLY, CDR2 FYNNEI. CDR3 length: 19 residues. CDR3: CASRIGGLASGRDYNEQFF. The CDR3 DNA follows: TGTGCCAGCAGGATCGGTGGCTTGGCTAGCGGGAGAGACTACAATGAGCAGTTCTTC. Combining the CDR3 with reference TRBV2 and TRBJ2-1 gives the whole variable domain EPEVTQTPSHQVTQMGQEVILRCVPISNHLYFYWYRQILGQKVEFLVSFYNNEISEKSEIFDDQFSVERPDGSNFTLKIRSTKLEDSAMYFCASRIGGLASGRDYNEQFFGPGTRLTVL.

The J gene is TRBJ1-1, the V gene TRBV30; D is undetermined. The V gene lost 0 bases and the J gene lost 7 bases, with 12 bases spanning the gap. Looked up from germline, CDR1 is GTSNPN and CDR2 is SVGIG (reference sequence). This CDR3 contains 13 residues. CDR3 coding DNA: TGTGCCTGGAGTGTTCGGGAGAAACATGAAGCTTTCTTT. Its protein product is CAWSVREKHEAFF. Full variable domain (remainder filled in from reference TRBV30 and TRBJ1-1): SQTIHQWPATLVQPVGSPLSLECTVEGTSNPNLYWYRQAAGRGLQLLFYSVGIGQISSEVPQNLSASRPQDRQFILSSKKLLLSDSGFYLCAWSVREKHEAFFGQGTRLTVV.

The J gene is TRBJ2-3, the V gene TRBV5-1; 7 positions match TRBD2. Germline CDR1 reads SGHRS; CDR2 reads YFSETQ. V was clipped by 4 bases and J by 4 bases; unmatched bases: 15. The length of the CDR3 is 17 residues. The CDR3 DNA is TGCGCCAGCAGCCTTCGAGGTGGACTAGGAAATTCAGATACGCAGTATTTT. Translated: CASSLRGGLGNSDTQYF.

The count of this clone is one. V gene TRBV4-2 combines with J gene TRBJ1-2; possible D gene TRBD1, 6 bases. The V gene's germline CDR1 is LGHNA and CDR2 YNFKEQ. The CDR3 is made up of 15 amino acids. Trimming stripped 0 bases from V and 7 bases from J, with 15 bases between. The CDR3 nucleotides are TGTGCCAGCAGCCAAGAGCACAGGGAGGGGTCTGGCTACACCTTC. This sequence encodes CASSQEHREGSGYTF.

The chain links TRBV28 to TRBJ1-4; the D is unclear. V lost 3 bases and J 7 bases, leaving 9 bases between the germline ends. Germline lookup yields CDR1 MDHEN and CDR2 SYDVKM. The CDR3 has 13 amino acids. CDR3 sequence (DNA): TGTGCCAGCAGTTTTGGAGCGGGTGAAAAACTGTTTTTT. It specifies CASSFGAGEKLFF.

This clone was seen a few times. V gene TRBV7-9 combines with J gene TRBJ2-7; 7 bases line up with TRBD2. Germline trimming cut 5 bases from V and 2 bases from J; bases unmatched to any gene: 9. The CDR3 runs to 15 residues. The germline V gene encodes CDR1 SEHNR and CDR2 FQNEAQ (reference sequence). The CDR3 coding sequence is TGTGCCAGCAGCCAACGGGGGGAAGCGGCCTACGAGCAGTACTTC. Translated: CASSQRGEAAYEQYF.

The chain employs TRBV18 and TRBJ1-1; the match to TRBD1 covers 10 bases. Germline V gene data show CDR1 as KGHSH and CDR2 as LQKENI. V dropped 5 bases and J dropped 7; count of bases not matched to a gene: 7. The CDR3 runs 14 residues. CDR3 in DNA: TGTGCCAGCTCATCTCAGGGACAGGGGATTGAAGCTTTCTTT. Its protein product is CASSSQGQGIEAFF. Combining the CDR3 with reference TRBV18 and TRBJ1-1 gives the whole variable domain NAGVMQNPRHLVRRRGQEARLRCSPMKGHSHVYWYRQLPEEGLKFMVYLQKENIIDESGMPKERFSAEFPKEGPSILRIQQVVRGDSAAYFCASSSQGQGIEAFFGQGTRLTVV.

This clone was detected a few times. This rearrangement joins TRBV5-1 to TRBJ2-2; D is possibly TRBD1 (6 bases). Germline CDR1 is SGHRS and CDR2 is YFSETQ. V was cut by 2 bases and J by 7 bases, with 18 bases left in between. The CDR3 length is 16 residues. CDR3 loop: CASSFTGQGDHGELFF. The CDR3 bases are TGCGCCAGCAGCTTTACAGGGCAGGGAGATCACGGGGAGCTGTTTTTT.

This clone was seen only a few times. The chain links TRBV5-1 to TRBJ2-7; D is perhaps TRBD2 (6 bases). The V end lost 1 base, the J end lost 7 bases, and 15 bases lay between the germline ends. Germline loops: CDR1 SGHRS, CDR2 YFSETQ. The CDR3 runs 14 residues. CDR3 coding DNA: TGCGCCAGCAGCTTGATGCTGACTAGTGGAGAGCAGTACTTC. As protein: CASSLMLTSGEQYF.

The CDR3: CASSYSMDQPQHF. The CDR3 DNA reads as TGTGCCAGCAGTTATTCTATGGATCAGCCCCAGCATTTT. The genes are TRBV12-3 or TRBV12-4 and TRBJ1-5; D remains ambiguous. Trimming took off 4 bases at V and 5 bases at J, with 9 bases between the two ends. The CDR3 spans 13 residues.

The DNA for the CDR3 is TGTGCCAGCAGGGGTTCACAGCTAAATGAAAAACTGTTTTTT. Translating gives CASRGSQLNEKLFF. The chain joins TRBV2 to TRBJ1-4, with D uncertain. V gave up 6 bases and J gave up 5 bases, with 13 bases separating them. Germline values: CDR1 SNHLY, CDR2 FYNNEI. This CDR3 is 14 amino acids long. Using reference TRBV2 and TRBJ1-4 for the parts outside the CDR3, the full variable domain is EPEVTQTPSHQVTQMGQEVILRCVPISNHLYFYWYRQILGQKVEFLVSFYNNEISEKSEIFDDQFSVERPDGSNFTLKIRSTKLEDSAMYFCASRGSQLNEKLFFGSGTQLSVL.

This chain uses TRBV2 with TRBJ2-3; D unclear. The germline V and J ends were trimmed by 6 bases and 11 bases, with 15 bases remaining between them. The germline CDR1 and CDR2 sequences are SNHLY and FYNNEI. CDR3 length: 12 amino acids. CDR3 DNA: TGTGCCAGCAGAGCAGTGGGCCTGGGGCAGTATTTT. Translation: CASRAVGLGQYF.

The V and J genes are TRBV29-1 and TRBJ2-6; maybe TRBD2 (5 bases). The V end was cut by 6 bases, the J end by 2 bases, with 8 bases between. The length of the CDR3 is 13 residues. CDR1 SQVTM and CDR2 ANQGSEA come from the germline V gene. CDR3 in amino acids: CSVLEAGANVLTF. The CDR3, as DNA: TGCAGCGTACTAGAGGCTGGGGCCAACGTCCTGACTTTC.

The CDR3 sequence: CATSETGGNTGELFF. The DNA for the CDR3 is TGTGCCACCAGCGAGACGGGGGGGAACACCGGGGAGCTGTTTTTT. The gene calls are TRBV24-1 and TRBJ2-2; 7 nucleotides match TRBD2. The CDR3 contains 15 residues. CDR1 and CDR2 from the germline V gene are KGHDR and SFDVKD. V trimming: 7 bases; J trimming: 1 base; junction bases outside the gene matches: 5.

This chain links TRBV7-9 with TRBJ2-7, with TRBD1 identical over 7 bases. CDR1 is SEHNR, CDR2 FQNEAQ, per germline (reference sequence). Trimming at V came to 4 bases and at J to 0 bases, leaving 6 bases not matched to a gene. The CDR3 consists of 15 residues. The CDR3: CASSWDSPSSYEQYF. The CDR3 bases are TGTGCCAGCAGCTGGGACAGTCCGAGCTCCTACGAGCAGTACTTC.